The clone carrying this TCR beta chain turned up a few times. Indicated time point: persistent/refractory GD, antithyroid drugs over 5 years with positive TRAb. Construction of the TCR library relied on RNA isolated from PBMCs. Trimming took off 8 bases at V and 6 bases at J, with 14 bases between the two ends. Germline loops: CDR1 MDHEN, CDR2 SYDVKM. The CDR3 is made up of 13 amino acids. The data originate from a study of regulatory T cells in long-lasting Graves disease. The TCR beta library used iRepertoire HTBI primers with Arm-PCR amplification of CDR3. TCRdb analysed the multiplex PCR reads with MiXCR anew, one entry per CDR3 protein. The sample yields approximately 400,000 distinct CDR3 sequences, 20% to 25% seen once.

This chain uses TRBV28 with TRBJ1-5, with D possibly matching TRBD1 (6 bases). The material was peripheral blood mononuclear cells (PBMCs), obtained when the disease was refractory, from a patient treated with antithyroid drugs. The TCR was taken from a female donor with Graves disease. CDR3 sequence reads: CASGRGQGQPQHF. The CDR3 nucleotides are TGTGCCAGCGGTCGGGGGCAGGGTCAGCCCCAGCATTTT.